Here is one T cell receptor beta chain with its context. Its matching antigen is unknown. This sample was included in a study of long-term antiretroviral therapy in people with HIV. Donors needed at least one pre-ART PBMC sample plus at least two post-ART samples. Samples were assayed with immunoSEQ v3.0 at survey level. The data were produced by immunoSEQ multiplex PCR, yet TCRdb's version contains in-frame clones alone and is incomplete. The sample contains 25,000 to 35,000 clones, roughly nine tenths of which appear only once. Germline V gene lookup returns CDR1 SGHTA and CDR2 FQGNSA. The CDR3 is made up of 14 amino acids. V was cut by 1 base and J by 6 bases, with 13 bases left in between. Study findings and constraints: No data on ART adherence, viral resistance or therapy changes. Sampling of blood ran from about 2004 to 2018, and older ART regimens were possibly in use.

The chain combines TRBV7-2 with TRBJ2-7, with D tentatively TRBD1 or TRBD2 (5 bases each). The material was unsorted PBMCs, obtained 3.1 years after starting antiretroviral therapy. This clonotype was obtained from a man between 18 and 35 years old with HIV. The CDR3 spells CASSLGGHGSEQYF. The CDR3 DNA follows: TGTGCCAGCAGCTTAGGAGGACATGGGAGCGAGCAGTACTTC.